One sample yielded the 15 T cell receptor beta chains listed below, sequenced in a study of blood T cells in healthy people across ages. Primed by a sample-barcoded 5' primer and a J-beta primer mix, a second PCR proceeded for about 6 to 11 cycles. TCRdb itself ran the 5' RACE reads through MiXCR, one entry per CDR3 protein. The profile covers 600,000 to 850,000 distinct CDR3 sequences, with 35% to 45% appearing a single time and 20% to 25% taken by the ten largest. The specimen was blood. These receptors were taken from a woman aged 55-70 years in good health.

The rearrangement links TRBV19 to TRBJ1-1; tentative D call: TRBD1 (5 bases). Germline V gene sequence: CDR1 LNHDA, CDR2 SQIVND (reference sequence). V lost 8 bases, J lost 0 bases, and 13 bases lay in between. This CDR3 has 14 amino acids. The CDR3 coding sequence is TGTGCCAGTGGGCATGACAGTATGAACACTGAAGCTTTCTTT. Its protein product is CASGHDSMNTEAFF.

This clonotype was seen a handful of times. The chain has TRBV27 and TRBJ2-7; TRBD2 agrees at 9 bases. V lost 1 base to trimming and J lost 7 bases; unmatched junction nucleotides: 8. The CDR3 consists of 15 residues. The germline V gene encodes CDR1 MNHEY and CDR2 SMNVEV (reference sequence). CDR3 bases: TGTGCCAGCAGTTTATTAGCGGGAGATGTTAGGGAGCAGTACTTC. This translates into CASSLLAGDVREQYF.

This clonotype was found a few times. CDR3 DNA: TGTGCCATCGGTAGCGGGAGGGAGACCCAGTACTTC. It is translated as CAIGSGRETQYF. The rearrangement joins TRBV10-3 to TRBJ2-5, with TRBD2 matching over 10 bases. The V and J ends lost 8 bases and 5 bases, in that order; junction bases with no gene match: 2. The CDR3 runs to 12 residues. The germline V gene has CDR1 ENHRY and CDR2 SYGVKD.

This clonotype was counted between two and nine times. The V gene is TRBV5-1, the J gene TRBJ1-5; 11 bases align to TRBD1. V trimming: 0 bases; J trimming: 8 bases; junction bases outside the gene matches: 4. CDR1 is SGHRS, CDR2 YFSETQ, per germline. CDR3 length: 15 amino acids. CDR3 region: CASSLGGQGGEPQHF. The DNA for the CDR3 is TGCGCCAGCAGCTTGGGGGGACAGGGGGGAGAGCCCCAGCATTTT. The variable domain in full, completed from reference TRBV5-1 and TRBJ1-5, reads KAGVTQTPRYLIKTRGQQVTLSCSPISGHRSVSWYQQTPGQGLQFLFEYFSETQRNKGNFPGRFSGRQFSNSRSEMNVSTLELGDSALYLCASSLGGQGGEPQHFGDGTRLSIL.

This clonotype occurred a few times. J is TRBJ2-5 and V is TRBV20-1, with 10 bases aligning to TRBD2. The trim removed 0 bases at V and 3 bases at J, leaving 4 bases unmatched. This CDR3 has 15 amino acids. Per germline, CDR1 DFQATT and CDR2 SNEGSKA (reference sequence). The CDR3 loop is CSARDLLAGEETQYF. CDR3 nucleotide sequence: TGCAGTGCTAGAGATCTTCTAGCGGGGGAAGAGACCCAGTACTTC.

This clonotype turned up a few times. This rearrangement joins TRBV6-1 to TRBJ2-5, with 10 bases identical to TRBD1. The CDR3 has 16 amino acids. CDR1 and CDR2 from the germline V gene are MNHNS and SASEGT. Losses at the gene ends were 4 bases for V and 2 bases for J; bases not matched to a gene: 7. The CDR3 reads CASSGTWTGGQETQYF. CDR3 nucleotides: TGTGCCAGCAGTGGGACGTGGACAGGGGGGCAAGAGACCCAGTACTTC.

This clonotype was seen only a few times. V and J are TRBV4-3 and TRBJ2-7; D is possibly TRBD2 (6 bases). Germline V gives CDR1 LGHNA, CDR2 YSLEER. The CDR3 has 13 residues. V was clipped by 1 base and J by 7 bases, with 11 bases between them. The CDR3 nucleotides are TGCGCCAGCAGCCAAGGACGGGAGCGGGAGCAGTACTTC. This sequence encodes CASSQGREREQYF.

The gene calls are TRBV5-1 and TRBJ1-2; TRBD1 agrees at 12 bases. V lost 0 bases to trimming and J lost 7 bases; unmatched junction nucleotides: 4. Germline CDR1 SGHRS, CDR2 YFSETQ. The CDR3 is made up of 15 amino acids. Written as DNA, the CDR3 is TGCGCCAGCAGCTTGGAGGGACAGGGGGCGCCTGGCTACACCTTC. Its protein is CASSLEGQGAPGYTF. The full variable domain, completed using reference TRBV5-1 and TRBJ1-2, is KAGVTQTPRYLIKTRGQQVTLSCSPISGHRSVSWYQQTPGQGLQFLFEYFSETQRNKGNFPGRFSGRQFSNSRSEMNVSTLELGDSALYLCASSLEGQGAPGYTFGSGTRLTVV.

The genes are TRBV6-6 and TRBJ2-5; weak D call: TRBD2 (5 bases). Germline V gene lookup returns CDR1 MNHNY and CDR2 SVGAGI (reference sequence). CDR3 size: 13 residues. V lost 5 bases, J lost 5 bases, and 12 bases lay in between. DNA for the CDR3: TGTGCCAGCAGTGGAGGCCTAGGGGAGACCCAGTACTTC. Encoded protein: CASSGGLGETQYF.

The rearrangement links TRBV30 to TRBJ2-1, with D uncertain. From germline, CDR1 is GTSNPN and CDR2 SVGIG (reference sequence). The CDR3 is 14 amino acids. V gave up 0 bases and J gave up 3 bases, with 9 bases separating them. The CDR3 DNA reads as TGTGCCTGGAGTGTGGGGAAGGGCTACAATGAGCAGTTCTTC. This gives the protein CAWSVGKGYNEQFF.

The chain uses TRBV20-1 and TRBJ1-1; the match to TRBD1 covers 7 bases. J gave up 7 bases and V 3 bases, and 5 bases lay outside the gene matches. The CDR3 length is 12 residues. The germline CDR1 and CDR2 sequences are DFQATT and SNEGSKA (reference sequence). This CDR3 is CSASRDSFEAFF. The CDR3 bases are TGCAGTGCTAGTCGGGACAGCTTTGAAGCTTTCTTT.

The chain joins TRBV20-1 to TRBJ2-5; 9 bases line up with TRBD2. With V trimmed by 5 bases and J by 2 bases, 9 bases remained unmatched. Germline CDR1 and CDR2: DFQATT and SNEGSKA (reference sequence). CDR3 length equals 15 residues. The CDR3 reads CSAREPAGGQETQYF. In DNA, the CDR3 is TGCAGTGCTCGCGAACCAGCGGGGGGACAAGAGACCCAGTACTTC.

This clonotype has just a few counts. The chain combines TRBV3-1 with TRBJ1-1; D gene unclear. Germline assignment: CDR1 LGHDT and CDR2 YNNKEL (reference sequence). The CDR3 runs 13 residues. Trimming shortened V by 4 bases and J by 1 base, and 7 bases separated the two germline ends. CDR3 region: CASSRKSNTEAFF. The CDR3 DNA is TGTGCCAGCAGCCGGAAGTCGAACACTGAAGCTTTCTTT.

The genes are TRBV11-2 and TRBJ2-1; D is undetermined. The CDR3 consists of 13 residues. V shed 2 bases and J shed 10 bases, with 12 bases lying between them. Germline V gene data show CDR1 as SGHAT and CDR2 as FQNNGV. CDR3 in amino acids: CASSLRSTGEQFF. As DNA, the CDR3 is TGTGCCAGCAGCTTAAGGAGTACCGGGGAGCAGTTCTTC.

This clonotype was found once. The rearrangement links TRBV3-1 to TRBJ1-3, with 7 nucleotides matching TRBD1. V lost 4 bases and J lost 2; bases outside the gene matches: 5. CDR3 size: 15 residues. CDR1 LGHDT and CDR2 YNNKEL come from the germline V gene (reference sequence). In DNA, the CDR3 is TGTGCCAGCAGCCGAGGACAGGCGGCTGGAAACACCATATATTTT. This codes for CASSRGQAAGNTIYF.